The rows below give T cell receptor beta chains drawn from one sample of a study of shared clonotypes between healthy human individuals. The repertoire was sequenced with immunoSEQ multiplex PCR; TCRdb's copy has only in-frame clones and lacks some. The sample holds more than 450,000 clones; 70% to 80% are singletons and the top ten take around 13%. The sequencing sample was made of PBMCs. The receptors were sampled from a woman between 40 and 50 years old in good health. Some clones in this sample may be carry-over from other donors' samples. Both conserved end residues are part of each CDR3. The size entry is marked missing in some rows and otherwise reads once, few, many or a size class.

V: TRBV7-2; size: NA; length: 15; J: TRBJ2-7; CDR3: CASSFTSGGPYEQYF
V: TRBV6-1; size: NA; length: 16; J: TRBJ2-2; CDR3: CASSDRSGQDTGELFF
V: TRBV2; size: few; length: 15; J: TRBJ2-5; CDR3: CASSETGLHQETQYF
V: TRBV5-1; size: NA; length: 17; J: TRBJ2-7; CDR3: CASSPPGLAGGDYEQYF
V: TRBV28; size: NA; length: 12; J: TRBJ2-7; CDR3: CGARGIDYEQYF
V: TRBV5-1; size: NA; length: 16; J: TRBJ1-5; CDR3: CASSLAGTGVNQPQHF
V: TRBV27; size: NA; length: 15; J: TRBJ2-7; CDR3: CASGMDPGALREQYF
V: TRBV7-2; size: once; length: 14; J: TRBJ2-3; CDR3: CASSPGVLGKDLYF
V: TRBV19; size: NA; length: 17; J: TRBJ1-2; CDR3: CASHEGTTVIANYGYTF
V: TRBV9; size: NA; length: 14; J: TRBJ1-3; CDR3: CASSQPAGGNTIYF
V: TRBV27; size: NA; length: 14; J: TRBJ1-2; CDR3: CASSLSGNNYGYTF
V: TRBV4-2; size: NA; length: 14; J: TRBJ2-1; CDR3: CASSHPRGGNEQFF
V: TRBV10-3; size: NA; length: 13; J: TRBJ2-5; CDR3: CAISDPTRETQYF
V: TRBV25-1; size: NA; length: 16; J: TRBJ2-6; CDR3: CASSEGPEAGTNVLTF
V: TRBV21-1; size: NA; length: 13; J: TRBJ2-7; CDR3: CASSGTSGSVQYF
V: TRBV6-4; size: NA; length: 16; J: TRBJ2-3; CDR3: CASSDSRGQGTDTQYF
V: TRBV27; size: NA; length: 13; J: TRBJ1-2; CDR3: CASSFNRVDGYTF
V: TRBV19; size: NA; length: 17; J: TRBJ1-2; CDR3: CASSLPTTTGRVYGYTF
V: TRBV13; size: NA; length: 12; J: TRBJ2-7; CDR3: CASSLQVYEQYF
V: TRBV5-1; size: NA; length: 16; J: TRBJ1-4; CDR3: CASSQYPDRVAEKLFF
V: TRBV28; size: NA; length: 16; J: TRBJ2-5; CDR3: CASSSKLRGFGETQYF
V: TRBV6-6; size: NA; length: 14; J: TRBJ2-7; CDR3: CASSFVSMTYEQYF
V: TRBV7-6; size: NA; length: 16; J: TRBJ1-3; CDR3: CASSWGTGRSGNTIYF
V: TRBV5-1; size: NA; length: 13; J: TRBJ1-4; CDR3: CASRGQPNEKLFF
V: TRBV11-2; size: NA; length: 15; J: TRBJ1-1; CDR3: CASSFTTGAVGEAFF
V: TRBV2; size: NA; length: 11; J: TRBJ2-7; CDR3: CASSAAYEQYF
V: TRBV19; size: NA; length: 15; J: TRBJ1-2; CDR3: CASSIRATGSYGYTF
V: TRBV11-2; size: few; length: 13; J: TRBJ2-7; CDR3: CASSSDRGYEQYF
V: TRBV2; size: few; length: 16; J: TRBJ1-1; CDR3: CASSVVAGGGNTEAFF
V: TRBV18; size: few; length: 16; J: TRBJ1-1; CDR3: CASSPPSLGGNTEAFF
V: TRBV5-1; size: NA; length: 14; J: TRBJ2-6; CDR3: CASSLSSGANVLTF
V: TRBV4-1; size: once; length: 15; J: TRBJ2-7; CDR3: CASSQGLAGFYEQYF
V: TRBV29-1; size: NA; length: 14; J: TRBJ2-1; CDR3: CSVARAGGPHEQFF
V: TRBV25-1; size: NA; length: 13; J: TRBJ2-5; CDR3: CASTGTGKETQYF
V: TRBV7-2; size: NA; length: 13; J: TRBJ2-3; CDR3: CASSLVGPDTQYF
V: TRBV6-1; size: NA; length: 13; J: TRBJ2-7; CDR3: CASSETAYYEQYF
V: TRBV9; size: few; length: 14; J: TRBJ1-1; CDR3: CASSVGRAAAEAFF
V: TRBV19; size: many; length: 14; J: TRBJ1-5; CDR3: CASSTDSVYQPQHF
V: TRBV11-2; size: once; length: 14; J: TRBJ2-3; CDR3: CASSKNSGPDTQYF
V: TRBV30; size: NA; length: 13; J: TRBJ2-1; CDR3: CAWRVSSYNEQFF
V: TRBV19; size: many; length: 13; J: TRBJ2-5; CDR3: CASRPGGQETQYF
V: TRBV29-1; size: once; length: 12; J: TRBJ2-2; CDR3: CSAERNTGELFF
V: TRBV28; size: NA; length: 13; J: TRBJ2-1; CDR3: CASRSAGPNEQFF
V: TRBV29-1; size: few; length: 11; J: TRBJ1-1; CDR3: CSVEDSRVAFF